The clone carrying this T cell receptor (beta chain) was seen more than once but under ten times. The data originate from a study of graft-versus-host responses after intestinal transplantation. Study at large: Tacrolimus plus steroids were given to all recipients for around three years, preceded by anti-thymocyte globulin induction.

CFSE-labeled responder cells (around 200,000) were plated with around 200,000 irradiated, violet-dye-labeled stimulator cells. Sorting after the reaction isolated proliferating CFSE-low CD3+CD4+ and CD3+CD8+ responders. J gave up 5 bases and V 7 bases, and 0 bases lay outside the gene matches. The CDR3 is made up of 11 amino acids. CDR1 and CDR2 from the germline V gene are SNHLY and FYNNEI. General study points: Among recipient marrow samples, GvH clones were found; some appeared first in ileum or blood.

Some clones are missing from TCRdb's copy, which holds only in-frame ones; the method was immunoSEQ multiplex PCR. The sample comprises fewer than 25,000 clones, around two fifths of which are singletons, and roughly 0.65% rests with the top ten. Source: alloreactive CD4+ T cells from a mixed lymphocyte reaction culture, taken before intestinal transplant. The subset here: CFSE-low proliferating T cells sorted from approximately 6-day pre-transplant mixed lymphocyte reaction (GvH or HvG direction). The sequence was obtained from a human patient who received an intestinal transplant. This chain connects TRBV2 to TRBJ2-5; 8 bases line up with TRBD2. The CDR3 DNA follows: TGTGCCAGCACGGGGGGGGAGACCCAGTACTTC. This encodes CASTGGETQYF.